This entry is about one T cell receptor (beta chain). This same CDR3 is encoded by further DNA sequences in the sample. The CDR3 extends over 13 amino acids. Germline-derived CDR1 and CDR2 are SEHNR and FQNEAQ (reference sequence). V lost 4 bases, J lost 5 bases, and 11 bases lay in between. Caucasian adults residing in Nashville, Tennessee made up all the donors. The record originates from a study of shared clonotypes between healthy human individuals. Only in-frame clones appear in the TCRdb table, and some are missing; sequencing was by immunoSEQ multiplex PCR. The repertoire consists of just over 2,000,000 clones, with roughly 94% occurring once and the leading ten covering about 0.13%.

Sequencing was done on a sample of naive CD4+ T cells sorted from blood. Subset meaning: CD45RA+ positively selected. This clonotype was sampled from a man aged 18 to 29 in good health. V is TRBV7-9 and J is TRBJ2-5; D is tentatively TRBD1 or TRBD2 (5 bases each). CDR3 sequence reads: CASSSGRRETQYF. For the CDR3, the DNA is TGTGCCAGCAGCTCAGGGCGGAGGGAGACCCAGTACTTC.